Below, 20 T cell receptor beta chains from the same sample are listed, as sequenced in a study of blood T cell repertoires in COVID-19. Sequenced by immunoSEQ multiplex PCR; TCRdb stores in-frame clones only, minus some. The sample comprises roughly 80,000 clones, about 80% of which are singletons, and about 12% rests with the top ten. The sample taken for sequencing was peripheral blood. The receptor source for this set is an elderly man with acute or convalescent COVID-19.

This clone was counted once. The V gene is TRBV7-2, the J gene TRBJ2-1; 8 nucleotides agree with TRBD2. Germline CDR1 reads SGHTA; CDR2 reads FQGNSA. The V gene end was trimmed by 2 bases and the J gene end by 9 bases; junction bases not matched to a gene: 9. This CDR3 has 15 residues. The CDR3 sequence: CASSLYAAGGGEQFF. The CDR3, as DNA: TGTGCCAGCAGCTTATACGCGGCGGGGGGTGGTGAGCAGTTCTTC.

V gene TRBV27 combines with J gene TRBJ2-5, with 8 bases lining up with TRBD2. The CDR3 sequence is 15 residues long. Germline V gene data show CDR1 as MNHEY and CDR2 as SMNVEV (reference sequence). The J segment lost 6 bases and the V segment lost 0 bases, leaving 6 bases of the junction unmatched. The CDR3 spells CASSLSSGGVQTQYF. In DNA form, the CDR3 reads TGTGCCAGCAGTTTATCCTCCGGGGGGGTTCAGACCCAGTACTTC.

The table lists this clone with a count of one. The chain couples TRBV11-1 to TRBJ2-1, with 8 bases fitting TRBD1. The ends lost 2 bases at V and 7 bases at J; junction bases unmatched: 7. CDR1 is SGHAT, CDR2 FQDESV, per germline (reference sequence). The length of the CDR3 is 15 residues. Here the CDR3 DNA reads TGTGCCAGCAGCTTACGGCAGGGGGCCGATAATGAGCAGTTCTTC. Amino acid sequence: CASSLRQGADNEQFF.

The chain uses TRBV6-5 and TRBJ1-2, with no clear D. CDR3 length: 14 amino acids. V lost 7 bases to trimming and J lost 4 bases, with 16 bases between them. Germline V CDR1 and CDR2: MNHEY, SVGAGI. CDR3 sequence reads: CASKEDGRVYGYTF. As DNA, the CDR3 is TGTGCCAGCAAGGAAGACGGGCGGGTCTATGGCTACACCTTC.

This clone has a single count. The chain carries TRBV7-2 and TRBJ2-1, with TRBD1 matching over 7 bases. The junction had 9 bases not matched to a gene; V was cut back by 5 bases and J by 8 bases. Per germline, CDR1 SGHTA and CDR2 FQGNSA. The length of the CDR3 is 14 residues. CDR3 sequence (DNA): TGTGCCAGCAGCCTCAACAGGGGTTACGATGAGCAGTTCTTC. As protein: CASSLNRGYDEQFF.

The CDR3 region is CASSLMQGVGNEQFF. CDR3 in DNA: TGTGCCAGCAGTTTAATGCAGGGGGTTGGGAATGAGCAGTTCTTC. V is TRBV27 and J is TRBJ2-1, with 7 bases matching TRBD1. CDR1 MNHEY and CDR2 SMNVEV come from the germline V gene (reference sequence). The CDR3 contains 15 residues. The V segment lost 2 bases and the J segment 7 bases; nucleotides outside the gene matches: 8.

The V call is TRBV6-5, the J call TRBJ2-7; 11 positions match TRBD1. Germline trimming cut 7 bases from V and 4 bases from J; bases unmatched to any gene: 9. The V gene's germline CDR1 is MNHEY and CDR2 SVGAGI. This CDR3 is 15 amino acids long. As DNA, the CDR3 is TGTGCCAGCACCCCCCCGGGACAGGGGGGGTACGAGCAGTACTTC. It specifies CASTPPGQGGYEQYF.

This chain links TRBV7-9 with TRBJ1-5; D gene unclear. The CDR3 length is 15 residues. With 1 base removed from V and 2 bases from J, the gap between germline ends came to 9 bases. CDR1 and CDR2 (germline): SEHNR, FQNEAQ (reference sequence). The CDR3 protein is CASSLGGPGNQPQHF. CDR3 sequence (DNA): TGTGCCAGCAGCTTAGGAGGGCCTGGCAATCAGCCCCAGCATTTT. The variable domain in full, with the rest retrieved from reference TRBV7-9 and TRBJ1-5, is DTGVSQNPRHKITKRGQNVTFRCDPISEHNRLYWYRQTLGQGPEFLTYFQNEAQLEKSRLLSDRFSAERPKGSFSTLEIQRTEQGDSAMYLCASSLGGPGNQPQHFGDGTRLSIL.

CDR3 coding DNA: TGTGCCACCAGTGATCAAGACAGGGGCAAACTGGGGGGCTACACCTTC. It yields the protein CATSDQDRGKLGGYTF. The V and J genes are TRBV24-1 and TRBJ1-2; TRBD1 aligns across 8 bases. Looked up from germline, CDR1 is KGHDR and CDR2 is SFDVKD. The CDR3 covers 16 residues. J gave up 8 bases and V 3 bases, and 13 bases lay outside the gene matches.

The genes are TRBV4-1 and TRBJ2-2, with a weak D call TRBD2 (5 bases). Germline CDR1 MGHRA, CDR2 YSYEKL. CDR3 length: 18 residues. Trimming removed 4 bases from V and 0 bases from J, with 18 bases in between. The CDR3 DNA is TGCGCCAGCAGCCCCCAAGATTCAGGAGGTACGAACACCGGGGAGCTGTTTTTT. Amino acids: CASSPQDSGGTNTGELFF.

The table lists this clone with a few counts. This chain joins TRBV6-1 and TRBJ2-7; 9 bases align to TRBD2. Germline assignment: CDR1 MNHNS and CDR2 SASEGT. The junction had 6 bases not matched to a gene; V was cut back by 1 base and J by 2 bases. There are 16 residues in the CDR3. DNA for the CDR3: TGTGCCAGCAGTGAAGTAGCGGGGGTGCTGCCCTACGAGCAGTACTTC. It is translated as CASSEVAGVLPYEQYF.

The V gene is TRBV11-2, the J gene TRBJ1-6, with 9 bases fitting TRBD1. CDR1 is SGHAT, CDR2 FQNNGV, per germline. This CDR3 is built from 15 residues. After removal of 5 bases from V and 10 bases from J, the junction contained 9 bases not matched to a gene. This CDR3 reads CASSLDRGSPSPLHF. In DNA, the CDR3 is TGTGCCAGCAGCCTGGACAGGGGCTCCCCCTCACCCCTCCACTTT.

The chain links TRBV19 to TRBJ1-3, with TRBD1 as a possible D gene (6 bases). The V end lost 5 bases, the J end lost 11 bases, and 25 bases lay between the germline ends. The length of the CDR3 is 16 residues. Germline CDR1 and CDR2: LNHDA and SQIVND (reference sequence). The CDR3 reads CASSADRNRRLMPIYF. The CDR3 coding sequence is TGTGCCAGTAGTGCAGACAGGAACCGCCGGTTGATGCCCATATATTTT.

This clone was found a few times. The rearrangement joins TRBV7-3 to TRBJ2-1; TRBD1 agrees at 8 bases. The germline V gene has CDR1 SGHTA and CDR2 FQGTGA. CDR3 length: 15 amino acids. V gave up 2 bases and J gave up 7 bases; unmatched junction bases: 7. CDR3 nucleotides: TGTGCCAGCAGCTTAGAGGGACAGGACAGAAATGAGCAGTTCTTC. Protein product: CASSLEGQDRNEQFF. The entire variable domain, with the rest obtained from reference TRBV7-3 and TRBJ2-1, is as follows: GAGVSQTPSNKVTEKGKYVELRCDPISGHTALYWYRQSLGQGPEFLIYFQGTGAADDSGLPNDRFFAVRPEGSVSTLKIQRTERGDSAVYLCASSLEGQDRNEQFFGPGTRLTVL.

CDR3 DNA sequence: TGTGCCAGCAGCACCCCGGGTCACAATGAGCAGTTCTTC. Its protein product is CASSTPGHNEQFF. The chain uses TRBV5-4 and TRBJ2-1, with D unresolved. V dropped 4 bases and J dropped 5 bases, with 10 bases sitting between them. The CDR3 consists of 13 residues. CDR1 and CDR2 (germline): SGHNT, YYREEE (reference sequence).

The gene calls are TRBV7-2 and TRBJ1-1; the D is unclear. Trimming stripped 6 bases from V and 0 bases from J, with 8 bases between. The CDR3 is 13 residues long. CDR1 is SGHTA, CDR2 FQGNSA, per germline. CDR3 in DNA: TGTGCCAGCAGTAGCCTTATGAACACTGAAGCTTTCTTT. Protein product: CASSSLMNTEAFF.

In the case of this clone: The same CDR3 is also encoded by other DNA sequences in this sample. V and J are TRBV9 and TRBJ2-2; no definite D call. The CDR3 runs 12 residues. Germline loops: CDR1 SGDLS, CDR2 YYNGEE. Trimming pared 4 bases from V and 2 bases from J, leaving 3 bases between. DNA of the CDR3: TGTGCCAGCAGCCTAAACACCGGGGAGCTGTTTTTT. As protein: CASSLNTGELFF.

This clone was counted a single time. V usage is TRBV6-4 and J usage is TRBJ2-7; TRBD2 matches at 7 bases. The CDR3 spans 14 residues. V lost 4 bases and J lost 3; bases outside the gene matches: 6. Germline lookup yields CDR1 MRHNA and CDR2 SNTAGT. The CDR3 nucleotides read TGTGCCAGCAGTGTCCGGGACTATAACTACGAGCAGTACTTC. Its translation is CASSVRDYNYEQYF.

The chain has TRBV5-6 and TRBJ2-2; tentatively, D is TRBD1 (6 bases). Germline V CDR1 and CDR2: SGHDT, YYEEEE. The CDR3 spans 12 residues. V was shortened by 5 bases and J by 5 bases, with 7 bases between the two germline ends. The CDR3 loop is CASSTGTGELFF. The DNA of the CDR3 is TGTGCCAGCAGTACAGGGACCGGGGAGCTGTTTTTT.

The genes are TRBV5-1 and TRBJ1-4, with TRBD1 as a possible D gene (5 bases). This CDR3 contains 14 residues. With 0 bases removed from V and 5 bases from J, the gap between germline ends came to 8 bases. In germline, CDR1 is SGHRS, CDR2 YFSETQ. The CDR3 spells CASSLEQGNEKLFF. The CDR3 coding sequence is TGCGCCAGCAGCTTGGAGCAGGGCAATGAAAAACTGTTTTTT.